The 27 T cell receptor beta chains in this list originate from one sample, sequenced in a study of T cells in Graves' hyperthyroidism and ophthalmopathy. The CDR3 regions of TCR beta were amplified from RNA transcripts. During a first-round RT-PCR of the TCR CDR3, the HTBI primer set was used. From the multiplex PCR reads, TCRdb called clonotypes with MiXCR, one entry per CDR3 protein. The sample has a few hundred thousand distinct CDR3 sequences; approximately 14% are singletons. The source material was blood. These receptors came from a woman in her twenties or thirties with Graves' hyperthyroidism.

This clonotype was found many times. The gene calls are TRBV3-1 and TRBJ2-7; D ambiguous. V was trimmed by 1 base and J by 2 bases, leaving 9 bases between them. From germline, CDR1 is LGHDT and CDR2 YNNKEL (reference sequence). The CDR3 covers 14 residues. CDR3 in DNA: TGTGCCAGCAGCCAAGGTAGCCTCACCTACGAGCAGTACTTC. It specifies CASSQGSLTYEQYF.

This clonotype was found many times. DNA of the CDR3: TGTGCCTGGAGTGTACAGGGGAATGAGCAGTTCTTC. This sequence encodes CAWSVQGNEQFF. The chain combines TRBV30 with TRBJ2-1; 7 nucleotides agree with TRBD1. Trimming took 0 bases from V and 7 from J; bases not matched to a gene: 0. Looked up from germline, CDR1 is GTSNPN and CDR2 is SVGIG (reference sequence). The CDR3 runs 12 residues.

This clonotype was detected only once. The rearrangement joins TRBV5-6 to TRBJ2-7; 7 bases line up with TRBD1. The length of the CDR3 is 15 residues. The junction had 6 bases not matched to a gene; V was cut back by 2 bases and J by 1 base. CDR1 is SGHDT, CDR2 YYEEEE, per germline. The CDR3 DNA sequence: TGTGCCAGCAGCTTTACAGGGGAAGGGTCCTACGAGCAGTACTTC. It is translated as CASSFTGEGSYEQYF.

The chain has TRBV6-1 and TRBJ2-7; 7 nucleotides agree with TRBD1. The V and J ends lost 7 bases and 4 bases, in that order; junction bases with no gene match: 10. The V gene's germline CDR1 is MNHNS and CDR2 SASEGT. There are 14 residues in the CDR3. DNA of the CDR3: TGTGCCAGCACTCCTCCGGACAGGCTATACGAGCAGTACTTC. This encodes CASTPPDRLYEQYF.

The chain links TRBV18 to TRBJ2-1; no firm D call. The last part of the DNA fits TRBJ2-7 better; the J call may be wrong. The germline gives CDR1 KGHSH, CDR2 LQKENI. CDR3 size: 13 residues. CDR3 residues: CASSPGLTNEQYF. The CDR3 nucleotides are TGTGCCAGCTCACCTGGCCTGACCAATGAGCAGTACTTC.

This clonotype has at least ten counts. The J gene is TRBJ2-1, the V gene TRBV11-2; 7 bases are a match to TRBD1. Germline V lookup: CDR1 SGHAT, CDR2 FQNNGV. The CDR3 consists of 16 residues. Unmatched junction bases numbered 8, after V lost 3 bases and J lost 3 bases. In nucleotides, the CDR3 is TGTGCCAGCAGCTTGGGCAAGGACAGGAGCTACAATGAGCAGTTCTTC. It encodes CASSLGKDRSYNEQFF.

This clonotype was counted many times. J is TRBJ1-3 and V is TRBV5-4, with no clear D. Germline V gene sequence: CDR1 SGHNT, CDR2 YYREEE (reference sequence). Trimming took 0 bases from V and 1 from J, leaving 11 bases between them. The CDR3 covers 16 residues. The CDR3 spells CASSLGSGVSGNTIYF. The CDR3 nucleotides read TGTGCCAGCAGCTTGGGCAGCGGCGTTTCTGGAAACACCATATATTTT.

This clonotype was picked up one time. It may be a read error: a sequence one base away is much more abundant. J is TRBJ2-3 and V is TRBV5-6; 12 nucleotides match TRBD2. This CDR3 is built from 16 residues. Germline lookup yields CDR1 SGHDT and CDR2 YYEEEE. The CDR3 nucleotides read TGTGCCAGCAGATCTAGCGGGAGGGCCAGCATAGATACGCAGTATTTT. The encoded protein is CASRSSGRASIDTQYF.

This clonotype was recorded at least ten times. The rearrangement joins TRBV12-3 or TRBV12-4 to TRBJ2-1; 10 bases are shared with TRBD2. This CDR3 comprises 14 residues. J was trimmed by 4 bases and V by 7 bases; bases with no gene match: 4. For the CDR3, the DNA is TGTGCCAGCAAACTTAGCGGGAGGTACAATGAGCAGTTCTTC. Amino acid sequence: CASKLSGRYNEQFF.

In the case of this clonotype: Sequence at one end of the junction differs from germline and may be a read error. The chain couples TRBV6-1 to TRBJ2-5; D is uncertain. The CDR3 length is 16 residues. Germline V CDR1 and CDR2: MNHNS, SASEGT. This chain's CDR3 is CASSPTVSHDHETQYF. The CDR3 DNA is TGTGCCAGCAGCCCCACCGTGTCCCACGACCACGAGACCCAGTACTTC.

The sample holds many counts of this clonotype. J is TRBJ2-7 and V is TRBV5-1, with 7 bases identical to TRBD2. The CDR3 is 15 residues long. The junction had 4 bases not matched to a gene; V was cut back by 0 bases and J by 1 base. Germline CDR1 SGHRS, CDR2 YFSETQ. The CDR3 DNA follows: TGCGCCAGCAGCTTGGGAGGGACTACTTCCTACGAGCAGTACTTC. As protein: CASSLGGTTSYEQYF.

The chain uses TRBV11-3 and TRBJ2-1; the D gene is possibly TRBD2 (5 bases). In germline, CDR1 is SGHNT, CDR2 YENEEA. There are 17 residues in the CDR3. V lost 5 bases to trimming and J lost 4 bases, with 21 bases between them. CDR3 residues: CASSLPPPKLDYNEQFF. The DNA of the CDR3 is TGTGCCAGCAGCCTACCCCCCCCTAAACTAGATTACAATGAGCAGTTCTTC.

This clonotype occurred many times. This sequence joins TRBV6-1 and TRBJ2-2; 8 nucleotides line up with TRBD2. Unmatched junction bases numbered 2, after V lost 5 bases and J lost 6 bases. Germline assignment: CDR1 MNHNS and CDR2 SASEGT. The CDR3 has 13 amino acids. CDR3 sequence: CASSSGGAGELFF. CDR3 bases: TGTGCCAGCAGTTCGGGGGGGGCCGGGGAGCTGTTTTTT.

This clonotype has at least ten counts. The J gene is TRBJ2-2, the V gene TRBV12-3 or TRBV12-4, with 9 bases identical to TRBD2. The CDR3 loop spans 16 amino acids. Trimming took 3 bases from V and 0 from J; bases not matched to a gene: 2. CDR3 nucleotides: TGTGCCAGCAGTTTTGCGGGAGGGTCGAACACCGGGGAGCTGTTTTTT. This sequence encodes CASSFAGGSNTGELFF.

This clonotype was detected many times. The rearrangement joins TRBV6-2 or TRBV6-3 to TRBJ2-2; no clear D. The CDR3 is 15 residues long. The ends were cut back, 0 bases at V and 6 bases at J, with 11 bases in the middle. The germline gives CDR1 MNHEY, CDR2 SVGEGT. The CDR3 region has the DNA TGTGCCAGCAGTTACTCGATGCACTTGCCCGGGGAGCTGTTTTTT. Translated, it gives CASSYSMHLPGELFF.

This clonotype showed up many times. This chain joins TRBV28 and TRBJ1-6; 7 bases agree with TRBD1. This CDR3 is built from 15 residues. J was trimmed by 5 bases and V by 6 bases; bases with no gene match: 7. CDR1 and CDR2 (germline): MDHEN, SYDVKM. CDR3 sequence: CASRPGTVDNSPLHF. The CDR3 nucleotides read TGTGCCAGCAGACCAGGGACAGTCGATAATTCACCCCTCCACTTT.

This clonotype was seen at least ten times. The V and J genes are TRBV15 and TRBJ2-7; TRBD2 aligns across 9 bases. Germline trimming cut 8 bases from V and 2 bases from J; bases unmatched to any gene: 16. The CDR3 is 17 amino acids. Per the germline V gene, CDR1 is LNHNV and CDR2 is YYDKDF (reference sequence). The CDR3 sequence: CATSLGTSRAVAYEQYF. The CDR3 nucleotides read TGTGCCACCTCCCTGGGGACTAGCCGTGCAGTAGCCTACGAGCAGTACTTC. Supplemented by reference TRBV15 and TRBJ2-7, the full variable domain reads DAMVIQNPRYQVTQFGKPVTLSCSQTLNHNVMYWYQQKSSQAPKLLFHYYDKDFNNEADTPDNFQSRRPNTSFCFLDIRSPGLGDTAMYLCATSLGTSRAVAYEQYFGPGTRLTVT.

The sample holds many counts of this clonotype. The chain combines TRBV6-6 with TRBJ1-1; weak D call: TRBD1 (5 bases). The CDR3 spans 13 residues. The germline V and J ends were trimmed by 2 bases and 5 bases, with 9 bases remaining between them. Germline-derived CDR1 and CDR2 are MNHNY and SVGAGI (reference sequence). The CDR3 sequence is CASSYDSYTEAFF. In nucleotides, the CDR3 is TGTGCCAGCAGTTACGACAGTTATACTGAAGCTTTCTTT.

With regard to this clonotype: A much bigger clone sits one base away, suggesting this may be a read error. The chain employs TRBV12-3 or TRBV12-4 and TRBJ1-1; perhaps TRBD1 as D (5 bases). The CDR3 is made up of 15 amino acids. CDR3 protein: CASSLKGRLDTEALF. The CDR3 region has the DNA TGTGCCAGCAGTTTAAAGGGAAGGTTGGACACTGAAGCTCTCTTT.

The rearrangement uses TRBV19 and TRBJ1-6; D gene ambiguous. Between the trimmed V and J ends, which lost 2 bases and 9 bases, there was a span of 8 bases. The CDR3 runs 13 residues. Germline V gene lookup returns CDR1 LNHDA and CDR2 SQIVND (reference sequence). The CDR3 sequence: CASSIQVSSPLHF. CDR3 coding DNA: TGTGCCAGTAGTATACAAGTGTCTTCACCCCTCCACTTT.

The V call is TRBV10-3, the J call TRBJ1-6, with D maybe TRBD1 (5 bases). From germline, CDR1 is ENHRY and CDR2 SYGVKD. The V end was cut by 5 bases, the J end by 8 bases, with 13 bases between. This CDR3 has 14 amino acids. CDR3 residues: CAISRQPGDSPLHF. The CDR3 bases are TGTGCCATCAGTCGACAGCCGGGAGATTCACCCCTCCACTTT.

The chain couples TRBV12-3 or TRBV12-4 to TRBJ2-7; 7 bases line up with TRBD1. J lost 0 bases, V lost 6 bases, and 5 bases had no gene match. The CDR3 length is 14 residues. The CDR3 sequence: CASSEQGNSYEQYF. The CDR3, as DNA: TGTGCCAGCAGCGAACAGGGGAACTCCTACGAGCAGTACTTC.

The chain uses TRBV28 and TRBJ1-4; D possibly corresponds to TRBD1 (5 bases). V lost 9 bases and J 3 bases, leaving 11 bases between the germline ends. CDR3 length: 13 amino acids. CDR1 is MDHEN and CDR2 is SYDVKM in the germline V gene. The CDR3 nucleotides read TGTGCCAGTAACGGGGGAGCTAATGAAAAACTGTTTTTT. Encoded protein: CASNGGANEKLFF.

In this sample, this clonotype turned up many times. The chain employs TRBV7-9 and TRBJ1-1; a weak D match, TRBD1 (5 bases). The ends were cut back, 5 bases at V and 0 bases at J, with 16 bases in the middle. Per the germline V gene, CDR1 is SEHNR and CDR2 is FQNEAQ (reference sequence). CDR3 length equals 16 residues. The CDR3: CASSTLFDSMNTEAFF. The DNA of the CDR3 is TGTGCCAGCAGCACTCTTTTCGACAGTATGAACACTGAAGCTTTCTTT.

This clonotype was seen a handful of times. The chain uses TRBV4-1 and TRBJ1-5; the D is unclear. The V gene lost 0 bases and the J gene lost 7 bases, with 10 bases spanning the gap. CDR3 length equals 14 residues. Per the germline V gene, CDR1 is MGHRA and CDR2 is YSYEKL. The CDR3 nucleotides read TGCGCCAGCAGCCAAGATTGGGCGGACCAGCCCCAGCATTTT. It codes for CASSQDWADQPQHF.

V is TRBV27 and J is TRBJ2-5, with TRBD2 as a possible D gene (6 bases). V was trimmed by 1 base and J by 10 bases, leaving 19 bases between them. The length of the CDR3 is 15 residues. Germline V gene data show CDR1 as MNHEY and CDR2 as SMNVEV (reference sequence). CDR3 protein: CASSLLTRGRKDQYF. CDR3 sequence (DNA): TGTGCCAGCAGTTTATTGACTAGAGGTAGGAAGGACCAGTACTTC.

This chain uses TRBV18 with TRBJ2-2, with TRBD2 matching 8 bases. Germline values: CDR1 KGHSH, CDR2 LQKENI. V lost 2 bases and J lost 2; bases outside the gene matches: 7. The CDR3 covers 17 residues. The CDR3 loop reads CASSPNAGGGNTGELFF. Written as DNA, the CDR3 is TGTGCCAGCTCACCAAATGCGGGAGGTGGAAACACCGGGGAGCTGTTTTTT.